The 13 T cell receptor beta chains below come from one sample, sequenced in a study of CD4 T cells in relation to SARS-CoV-2 and coronaviruses. CD4+ T cells from unexposed donors were obtained before the COVID-19 pandemic (2011-2018). The cells were cultured for about ten days before CD4+ T cells were isolated. Data came from immunoSEQ multiplex PCR; TCRdb stores just in-frame clones and leaves some out. The table shows tens of thousands of clones, with over 65% occurring only once. The antigens these receptors bind are not known. Input material: CD4+ T cells from PBMCs, cultured in vitro. These receptors all come from a human donor in good health.

The chain recombines TRBV20-1 with TRBJ2-1; the D is unclear. The germline CDR1 and CDR2 sequences are DFQATT and SNEGSKA (reference sequence). The CDR3 consists of 11 residues. With 7 bases removed from V and 5 bases from J, the gap between germline ends came to 9 bases. CDR3 sequence reads: CSVKRNNEQFF. CDR3 in DNA: TGCAGTGTGAAGAGAAACAATGAGCAGTTCTTC.

This sequence joins TRBV6-2 or TRBV6-3 and TRBJ2-3; TRBD2 matches at 7 bases. Losses at the gene ends were 2 bases for V and 4 bases for J; bases not matched to a gene: 6. CDR3 length: 15 amino acids. The V gene's germline CDR1 is MNHEY and CDR2 SVGEGT. The DNA for the CDR3 is TGTGCCAGCAGTTACGGTTACGGGGGGTCAGATACGCAGTATTTT. Encoded protein: CASSYGYGGSDTQYF.

The chain carries TRBV7-2 and TRBJ1-2; TRBD1 might be the D (5 bases). CDR1 is SGHTA and CDR2 is FQGNSA in the germline V gene. Trimming took 3 bases from V and 0 from J, leaving 14 bases between them. The CDR3 totals 16 residues. The DNA for the CDR3 is TGTGCCAGCAGCTTTGTAGGGGACGGAGCTAACTATGGCTACACCTTC. It translates to CASSFVGDGANYGYTF.

The rearrangement joins TRBV7-9 to TRBJ2-1; 13 positions match TRBD2. CDR1 SEHNR and CDR2 FQNEAQ come from the germline V gene (reference sequence). After removal of 5 bases from V and 3 bases from J, the junction contained 7 bases not matched to a gene. This CDR3 comprises 17 residues. The CDR3 here is CASSITSGGAVYNEQFF. CDR3 DNA: TGTGCCAGCAGCATTACTAGCGGGGGGGCTGTCTACAATGAGCAGTTCTTC.

V and J are TRBV5-1 and TRBJ1-3; tentative D call: TRBD1 (6 bases). From germline, CDR1 is SGHRS and CDR2 YFSETQ. With 4 bases removed from V and 3 bases from J, the gap between germline ends came to 17 bases. The CDR3 sequence is 16 residues long. The chain's CDR3 is CASSLERGPYGNTIYF. The CDR3 nucleotides read TGCGCCAGCAGCCTGGAACGGGGGCCTTATGGAAACACCATATATTTT. Supplemented by reference TRBV5-1 and TRBJ1-3, the full variable domain reads KAGVTQTPRYLIKTRGQQVTLSCSPISGHRSVSWYQQTPGQGLQFLFEYFSETQRNKGNFPGRFSGRQFSNSRSEMNVSTLELGDSALYLCASSLERGPYGNTIYFGEGSWLTVV.

The table lists this clone with a few counts. The gene calls are TRBV7-9 and TRBJ1-4; maybe TRBD1 (5 bases). Germline assignment: CDR1 SEHNR and CDR2 FQNEAQ (reference sequence). The V end was cut by 3 bases, the J end by 6 bases, with 11 bases between. CDR3 size: 14 residues. For the CDR3, the DNA is TGTGCCAGCAGCTTTGACAGTCGGGATGAAAAACTGTTTTTT. It is translated as CASSFDSRDEKLFF.

The V and J genes are TRBV7-2 and TRBJ1-2; perhaps TRBD1 as D (6 bases). Germline V CDR1 and CDR2: SGHTA, FQGNSA. This CDR3 is 16 amino acids long. The V and J ends lost 3 bases and 4 bases respectively, with 18 bases between them. In DNA form, the CDR3 reads TGTGCCAGCAGCTTCCCGATAGGGGGGGATCCCTATGGCTACACCTTC. Protein product: CASSFPIGGDPYGYTF.

The V and J genes are TRBV18 and TRBJ2-5; D tentatively reads TRBD1 or TRBD2 (5 bases each). The CDR3 loop spans 14 amino acids. CDR1 is KGHSH and CDR2 is LQKENI in the germline V gene. Between the trimmed V and J ends, which lost 6 bases and 3 bases, there was a span of 14 bases. The CDR3 here is CASSLSRGKETQYF. The CDR3 DNA sequence: TGTGCCAGCTCCCTGAGTCGGGGCAAAGAGACCCAGTACTTC.

The chain carries TRBV7-2 and TRBJ2-2; 9 bases are shared with TRBD2. From germline, CDR1 is SGHTA and CDR2 FQGNSA. The J segment lost 7 bases and the V segment lost 0 bases, leaving 6 bases of the junction unmatched. The CDR3 sequence is 16 residues long. CDR3 DNA sequence: TGTGCCAGCAGCTTAGCTAGCGGGAGTTTGGGCGGGGAGCTGTTTTTT. Translation: CASSLASGSLGGELFF. Together with reference TRBV7-2 and TRBJ2-2, the CDR3 gives the full variable domain: GAGVSQSPSNKVTEKGKDVELRCDPISGHTALYWYRQSLGQGLEFLIYFQGNSAPDKSGLPSDRFSAERTGGSVSTLTIQRTQQEDSAVYLCASSLASGSLGGELFFGEGSRLTVL.

The chain employs TRBV5-3 and TRBJ2-3, with 7 bases lining up with TRBD2. TRBV5-3 is sorted into the ORF group, with uncertain function. With V trimmed by 4 bases and J by 4 bases, 12 bases remained unmatched. There are 16 residues in the CDR3. The CDR3 loop is CARSPGGIQMADTQYF. The CDR3 coding sequence is TGTGCCAGAAGCCCCGGGGGGATTCAGATGGCAGATACGCAGTATTTT.

In this sample, this clone turned up once. The CDR3 protein is CASSMTGGAVTGELFF. The CDR3 DNA reads TGTGCCAGCAGCATGACAGGGGGCGCGGTCACCGGGGAGCTGTTTTTT. This rearrangement joins TRBV11-3 to TRBJ2-2; 10 bases align to TRBD1. The CDR3 is 16 amino acids. Trimming removed 5 bases from V and 4 bases from J; junction bases left unmatched: 7. Germline V CDR1 and CDR2: SGHNT, YENEEA. Complete variable domain (other parts from reference TRBV11-3 and TRBJ2-2): EAGVVQSPRYKIIEKKQPVAFWCNPISGHNTLYWYLQNLGQGPELLIRYENEEAVDDSQLPKDRFSAERLKGVDSTLKIQPAELGDSAVYLCASSMTGGAVTGELFFGEGSRLTVL.

The chain employs TRBV6-5 and TRBJ2-7; weak D call: TRBD2 (5 bases). Trimming left V 6 bases short and J 0 bases short, with 15 bases between. This CDR3 is built from 15 residues. Germline V gene lookup returns CDR1 MNHEY and CDR2 SVGAGI. This chain's CDR3 is CASRRAEGSSYEQYF. CDR3 coding DNA: TGTGCCAGCAGGCGCGCCGAGGGAAGCTCCTACGAGCAGTACTTC.

The rearrangement links TRBV9 to TRBJ1-4, with 9 bases fitting TRBD1. The CDR3 length is 15 residues. V trimming: 0 bases; J trimming: 5 bases; junction bases outside the gene matches: 2. Germline assignment: CDR1 SGDLS and CDR2 YYNGEE. CDR3 sequence reads: CASSVGGQGNEKLFF. Written as DNA, the CDR3 is TGTGCCAGCAGCGTAGGGGGACAGGGAAATGAAAAACTGTTTTTT.